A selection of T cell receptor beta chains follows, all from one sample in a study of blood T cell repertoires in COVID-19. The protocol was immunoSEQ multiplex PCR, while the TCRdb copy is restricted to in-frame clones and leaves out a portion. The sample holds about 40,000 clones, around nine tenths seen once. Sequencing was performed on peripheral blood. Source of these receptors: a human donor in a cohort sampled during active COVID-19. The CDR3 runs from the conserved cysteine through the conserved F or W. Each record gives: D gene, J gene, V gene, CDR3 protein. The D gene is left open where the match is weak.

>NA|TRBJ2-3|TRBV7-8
CASSPRQEGTDTQYF
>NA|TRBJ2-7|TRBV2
CASSFQYEQYF
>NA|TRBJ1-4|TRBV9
CASSVVWVWGDEDEKLFF
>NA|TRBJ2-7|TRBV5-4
CASSLPGYEQYF
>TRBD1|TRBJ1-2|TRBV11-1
CASSFTGGANYGYTF
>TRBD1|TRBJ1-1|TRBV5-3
CARSLNRDRAMNTEAFF
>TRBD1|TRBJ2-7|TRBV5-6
CASSDGQGAPYEQYF
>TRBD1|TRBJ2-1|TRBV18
CASSSYRGEQFF
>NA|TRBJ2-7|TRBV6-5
CASVLASYEQYF
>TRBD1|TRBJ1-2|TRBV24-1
CATRRGQGDYGYTF
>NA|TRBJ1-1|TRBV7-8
CASSLVEGQNKNTEAFF
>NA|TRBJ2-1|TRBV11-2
CASSLGLAPIQEQFF
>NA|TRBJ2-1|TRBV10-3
CATTPPGNEQFF
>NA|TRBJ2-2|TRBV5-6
CASSLWGHAAWELFF
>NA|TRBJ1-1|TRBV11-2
CASSSSLLNTEAFF
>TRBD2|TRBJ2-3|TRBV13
CASSLGLAGSTQYF
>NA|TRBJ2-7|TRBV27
CASSPPGRYYEQYF
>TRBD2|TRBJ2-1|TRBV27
CASSFSGGIYNEQFF
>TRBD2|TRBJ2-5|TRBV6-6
CASSYSIGSGKETQYF